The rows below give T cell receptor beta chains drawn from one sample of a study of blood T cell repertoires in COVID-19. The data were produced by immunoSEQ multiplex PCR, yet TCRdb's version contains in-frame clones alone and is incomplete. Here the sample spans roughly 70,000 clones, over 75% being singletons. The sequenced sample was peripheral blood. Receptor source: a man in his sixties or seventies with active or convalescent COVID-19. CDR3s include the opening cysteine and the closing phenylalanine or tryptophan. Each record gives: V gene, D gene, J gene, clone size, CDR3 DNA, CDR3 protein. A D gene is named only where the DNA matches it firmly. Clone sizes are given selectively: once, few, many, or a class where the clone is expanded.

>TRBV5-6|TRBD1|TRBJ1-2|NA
TGTGCCAGCAGCTTCCGGGACAGGAGCCCTAACTATGGCTACACCTTC
CASSFRDRSPNYGYTF
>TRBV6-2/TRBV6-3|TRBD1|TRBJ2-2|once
TGTGCCAGCAGTTACGGACAGGCGGCAAGCTACGGGGAGCTGTTTTTT
CASSYGQAASYGELFF
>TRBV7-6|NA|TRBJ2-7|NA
TGTGCCAGCAGCTTAGGGAGTTTCTACGAGCAGTACTTC
CASSLGSFYEQYF
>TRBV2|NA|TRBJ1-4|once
TGTGCCAGCGAGAACAGGGTTGAGACTAATGAAAAACTGTTTTTT
CASENRVETNEKLFF
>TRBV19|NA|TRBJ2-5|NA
TGTGCCAGTAGTAAGGGCGGGCCCCAAGAGACCCAGTACTTC
CASSKGGPQETQYF
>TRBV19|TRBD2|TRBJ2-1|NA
TGTGCCACCGTCGCGGGAGGGTACAATGAGCAGTTCTTC
CATVAGGYNEQFF
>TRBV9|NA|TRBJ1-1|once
TGTGCCAGCAGCGTAGACCCGCCAGGCGGGATGAACACTGAAGCTTTCTTT
CASSVDPPGGMNTEAFF
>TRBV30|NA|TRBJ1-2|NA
TGTGCCTGGAGTGTAGCAGGCGCTCGGTTATGGGGCTACACCTTC
CAWSVAGARLWGYTF
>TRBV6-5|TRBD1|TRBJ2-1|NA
TGTGCCAGCAGCCGAACAGGGGGCTCATACAATGAGCAGTTCTTC
CASSRTGGSYNEQFF
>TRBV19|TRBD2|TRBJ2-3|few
TGTGCCAGTAGAGCCTCTAGCGGGGGGGAAGATACGCAGTATTTT
CASRASSGGEDTQYF
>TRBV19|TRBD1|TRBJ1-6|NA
TGTGCCACTAATCAGGGGGCAGGGTCACCCCTCCACTTT
CATNQGAGSPLHF
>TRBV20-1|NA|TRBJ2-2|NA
TGCAGTGCTAGAGAACTCGGGGAGCTGTTTTTT
CSARELGELFF
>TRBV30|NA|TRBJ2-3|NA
TGTGCCTGGAGGTCAGGGGTGGGGACAGATACGCAGTATTTT
CAWRSGVGTDTQYF
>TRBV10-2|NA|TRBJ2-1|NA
TGCGCCAGCAGTGTGGTGGGGGGATACAATGAGCAGTTCTTC
CASSVVGGYNEQFF
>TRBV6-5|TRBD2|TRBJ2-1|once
TGTGCCAGCAGACCCGGACTAGCGGGAGCTTCACGGATCTTC
CASRPGLAGASRIF
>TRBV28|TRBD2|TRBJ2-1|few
TGTGCCAGTTCCCCAGGCGGGAGATCCTACAATGAGCAGTTCTTC
CASSPGGRSYNEQFF
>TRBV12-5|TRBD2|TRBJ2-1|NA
TGTGCTAGTGGCCCCTGGACTAGCGACAATGAGCAGTTCTTC
CASGPWTSDNEQFF
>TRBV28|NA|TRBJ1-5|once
TGTGCCAGCGGCGGGGGGGCAGGCAATCAGCCCCAGCATTTT
CASGGGAGNQPQHF
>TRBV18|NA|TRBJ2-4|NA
TGTGCCAGCTCACTCGAGGGTGATTGGTACATTCAGTACTTC
CASSLEGDWYIQYF
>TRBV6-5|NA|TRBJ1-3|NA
TGTGCCAGCAATGGACAACACACCATATATTTT
CASNGQHTIYF